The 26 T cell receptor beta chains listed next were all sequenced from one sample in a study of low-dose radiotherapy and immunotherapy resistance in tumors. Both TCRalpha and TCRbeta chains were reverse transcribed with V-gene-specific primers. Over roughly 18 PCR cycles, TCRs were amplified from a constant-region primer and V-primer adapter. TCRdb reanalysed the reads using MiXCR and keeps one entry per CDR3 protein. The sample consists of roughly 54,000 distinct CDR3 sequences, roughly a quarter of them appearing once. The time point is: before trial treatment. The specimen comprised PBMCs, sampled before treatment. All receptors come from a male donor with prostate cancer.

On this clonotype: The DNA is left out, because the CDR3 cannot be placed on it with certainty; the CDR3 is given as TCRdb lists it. The CDR3 reads CASRISGTPNTGELFFF. V gene TRBV7-9 combines with J gene TRBJ2-2; the table's D call TRBD1 went unverified against the DNA. CDR1 SEHNR and CDR2 FQNEAQ come from the germline V gene (reference sequence). The CDR3 extends over 17 residues, inclusive of both ends.

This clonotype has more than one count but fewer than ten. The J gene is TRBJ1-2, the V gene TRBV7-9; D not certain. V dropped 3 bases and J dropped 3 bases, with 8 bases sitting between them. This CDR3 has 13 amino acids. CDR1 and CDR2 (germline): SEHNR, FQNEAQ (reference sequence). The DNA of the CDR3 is TGTGCCAGCAGCTTTTTCTCCTACTATGGCTACACCTTC. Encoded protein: CASSFFSYYGYTF.

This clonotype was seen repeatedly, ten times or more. The CDR3 DNA reads TGTGCCAGCAGCTTATTCGGGGAAAAGAACAATCAGCCCCAGCATTTT. Translation gives CASSLFGEKNNQPQHF. The chain is built from TRBV5-6 and TRBJ1-5; no definite D call. CDR1 and CDR2 from the germline V gene are SGHDT and YYEEEE. CDR3 length: 16 residues. V lost 2 bases to trimming and J lost 3 bases, with 15 bases between them.

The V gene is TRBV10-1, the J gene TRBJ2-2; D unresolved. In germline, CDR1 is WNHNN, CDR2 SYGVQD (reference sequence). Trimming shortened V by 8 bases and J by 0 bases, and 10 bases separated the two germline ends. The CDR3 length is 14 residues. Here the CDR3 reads CASQEIPNTGELFF. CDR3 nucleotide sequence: TGCGCCAGCCAAGAGATTCCGAACACCGGGGAGCTGTTTTTT.

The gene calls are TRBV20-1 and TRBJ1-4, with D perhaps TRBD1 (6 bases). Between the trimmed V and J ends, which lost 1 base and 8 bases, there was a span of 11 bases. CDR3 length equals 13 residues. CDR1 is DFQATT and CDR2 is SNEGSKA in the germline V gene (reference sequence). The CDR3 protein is CSARGGLGEKLFF. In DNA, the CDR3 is TGCAGTGCTAGAGGGGGGCTGGGGGAAAAACTGTTTTTT.

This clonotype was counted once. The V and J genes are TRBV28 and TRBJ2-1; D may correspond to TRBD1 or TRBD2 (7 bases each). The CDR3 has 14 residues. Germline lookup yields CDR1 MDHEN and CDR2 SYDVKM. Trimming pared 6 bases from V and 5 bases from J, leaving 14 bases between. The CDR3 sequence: CASSRQGGDNEQFF. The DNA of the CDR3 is TGTGCCAGCAGCCGACAGGGAGGGGACAATGAGCAGTTCTTC.

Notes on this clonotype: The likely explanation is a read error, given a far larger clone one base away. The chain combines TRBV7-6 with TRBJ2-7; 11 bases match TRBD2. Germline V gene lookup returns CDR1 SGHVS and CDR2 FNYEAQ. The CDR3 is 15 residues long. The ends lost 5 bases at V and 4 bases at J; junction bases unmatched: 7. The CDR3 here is CASSQPSGGIYEQYV. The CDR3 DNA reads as TGTGCCAGCAGCCAGCCTAGCGGGGGGATTTACGAGCAGTACGTC.

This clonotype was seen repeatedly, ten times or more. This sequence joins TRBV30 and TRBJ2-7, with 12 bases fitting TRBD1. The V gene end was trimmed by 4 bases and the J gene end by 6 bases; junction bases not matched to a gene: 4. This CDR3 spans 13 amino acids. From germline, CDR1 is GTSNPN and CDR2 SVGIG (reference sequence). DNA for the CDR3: TGTGCCTGGAATCGGGACAGGGGGCGCGAGCAGTACTTC. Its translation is CAWNRDRGREQYF. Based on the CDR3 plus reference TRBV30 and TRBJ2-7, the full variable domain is SQTIHQWPATLVQPVGSPLSLECTVEGTSNPNLYWYRQAAGRGLQLLFYSVGIGQISSEVPQNLSASRPQDRQFILSSKKLLLSDSGFYLCAWNRDRGREQYFGPGTRLTVT.

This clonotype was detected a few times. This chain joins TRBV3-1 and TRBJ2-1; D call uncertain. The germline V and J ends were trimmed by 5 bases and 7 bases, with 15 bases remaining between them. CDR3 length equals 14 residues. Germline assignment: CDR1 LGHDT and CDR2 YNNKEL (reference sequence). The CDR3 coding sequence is TGTGCCAGCAGCGCCGACGGAACCCGAAATGAGCAGTTCTTC. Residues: CASSADGTRNEQFF.

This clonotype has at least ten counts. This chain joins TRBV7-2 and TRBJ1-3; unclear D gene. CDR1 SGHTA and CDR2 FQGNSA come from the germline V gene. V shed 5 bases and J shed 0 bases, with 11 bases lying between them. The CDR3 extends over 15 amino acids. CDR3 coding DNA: TGTGCCAGCAGCATAGACCGGAGCTCTGGAAACACCATATATTTT. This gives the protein CASSIDRSSGNTIYF.

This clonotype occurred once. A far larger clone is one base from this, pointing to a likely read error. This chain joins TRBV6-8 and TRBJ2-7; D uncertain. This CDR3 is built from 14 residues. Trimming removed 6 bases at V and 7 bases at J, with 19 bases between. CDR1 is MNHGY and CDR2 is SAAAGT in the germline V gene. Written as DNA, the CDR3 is TGTGCCAGCAGAGGCAAGATTGTAGGCAATGAGCAGTACTTC. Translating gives CASRGKIVGNEQYF.

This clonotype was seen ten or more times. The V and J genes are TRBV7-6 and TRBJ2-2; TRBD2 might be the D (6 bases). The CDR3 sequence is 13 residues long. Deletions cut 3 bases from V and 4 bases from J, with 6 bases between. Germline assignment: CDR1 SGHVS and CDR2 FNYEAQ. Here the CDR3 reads CASSLGGTGELFF. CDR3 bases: TGTGCCAGCAGCTTGGGGGGCACCGGGGAGCTGTTTTTT.

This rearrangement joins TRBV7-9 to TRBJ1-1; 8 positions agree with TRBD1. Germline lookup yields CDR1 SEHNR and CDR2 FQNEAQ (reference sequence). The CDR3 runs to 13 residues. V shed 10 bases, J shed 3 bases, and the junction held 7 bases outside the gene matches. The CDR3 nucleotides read TGTGCCAAACGCCAGGGGGCCGACACTGAAGCTTTCTTT. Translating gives CAKRQGADTEAFF.

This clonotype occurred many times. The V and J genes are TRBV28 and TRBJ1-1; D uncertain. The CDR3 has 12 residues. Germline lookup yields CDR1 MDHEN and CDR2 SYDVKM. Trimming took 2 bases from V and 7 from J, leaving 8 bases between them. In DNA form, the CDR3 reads TGTGCCAGCAGTTTAATATCCAGTGAAGCTTTCTTT. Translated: CASSLISSEAFF.

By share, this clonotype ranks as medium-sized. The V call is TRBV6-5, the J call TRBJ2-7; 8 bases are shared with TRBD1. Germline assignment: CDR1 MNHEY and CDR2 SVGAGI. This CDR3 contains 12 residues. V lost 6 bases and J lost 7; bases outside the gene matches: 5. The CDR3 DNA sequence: TGTGCCAGCAGGACAGGGGCGGAGGAGCAGTACTTC. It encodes CASRTGAEEQYF.

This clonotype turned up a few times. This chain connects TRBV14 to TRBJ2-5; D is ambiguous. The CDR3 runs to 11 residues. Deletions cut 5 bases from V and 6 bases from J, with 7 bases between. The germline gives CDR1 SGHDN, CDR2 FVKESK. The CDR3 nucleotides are TGTGCCAGCAGCAACAGCAAGACCCAGTACTTC. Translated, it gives CASSNSKTQYF. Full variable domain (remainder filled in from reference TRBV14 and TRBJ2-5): EAGVTQFPSHSVIEKGQTVTLRCDPISGHDNLYWYRRVMGKEIKFLLHFVKESKQDESGMPNNRFLAERTGGTYSTLKVQPAELEDSGVYFCASSNSKTQYFGPGTRLLVL.

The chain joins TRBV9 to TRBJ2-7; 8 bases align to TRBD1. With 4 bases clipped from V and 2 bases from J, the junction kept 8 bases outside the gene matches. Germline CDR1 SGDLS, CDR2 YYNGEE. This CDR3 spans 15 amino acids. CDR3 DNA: TGTGCCAGCAGCAAACGACAGGGGCTGACCTACGAGCAGTACTTC. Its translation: CASSKRQGLTYEQYF.

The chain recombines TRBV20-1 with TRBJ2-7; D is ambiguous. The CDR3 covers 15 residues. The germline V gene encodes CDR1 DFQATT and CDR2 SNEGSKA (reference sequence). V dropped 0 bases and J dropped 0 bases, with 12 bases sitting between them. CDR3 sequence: CSARDGQSLSYEQYF. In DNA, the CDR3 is TGCAGTGCTAGAGATGGCCAGTCGCTCTCCTACGAGCAGTACTTC.

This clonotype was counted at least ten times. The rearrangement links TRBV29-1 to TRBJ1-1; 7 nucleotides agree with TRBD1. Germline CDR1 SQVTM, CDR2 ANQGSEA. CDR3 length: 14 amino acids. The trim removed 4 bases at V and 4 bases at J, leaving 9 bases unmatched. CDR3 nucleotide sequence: TGCAGCGTTGCCAGGGGGGGCGAGGGCACTGAAGCTTTCTTT. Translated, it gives CSVARGGEGTEAFF.

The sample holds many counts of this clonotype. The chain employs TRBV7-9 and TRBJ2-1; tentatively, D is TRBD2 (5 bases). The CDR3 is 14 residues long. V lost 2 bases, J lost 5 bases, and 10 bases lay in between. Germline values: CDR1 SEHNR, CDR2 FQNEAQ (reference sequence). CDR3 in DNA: TGTGCCAGCAGCTTAAGGGAGTTAAACAATGAGCAGTTCTTC. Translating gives CASSLRELNNEQFF.

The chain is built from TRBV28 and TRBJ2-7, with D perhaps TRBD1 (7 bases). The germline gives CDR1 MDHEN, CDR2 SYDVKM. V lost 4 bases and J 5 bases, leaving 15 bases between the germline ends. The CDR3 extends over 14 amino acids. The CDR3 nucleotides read TGTGCCAGCAGTTCACAGGGGAGGTTCGACGAGCAGTACTTC. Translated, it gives CASSSQGRFDEQYF. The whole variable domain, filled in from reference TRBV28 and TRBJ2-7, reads DVKVTQSSRYLVKRTGEKVFLECVQDMDHENMFWYRQDPGLGLRLIYFSYDVKMKEKGDIPEGYSVSREKKERFSLILESASTNQTSMYLCASSSQGRFDEQYFGPGTRLTVT.

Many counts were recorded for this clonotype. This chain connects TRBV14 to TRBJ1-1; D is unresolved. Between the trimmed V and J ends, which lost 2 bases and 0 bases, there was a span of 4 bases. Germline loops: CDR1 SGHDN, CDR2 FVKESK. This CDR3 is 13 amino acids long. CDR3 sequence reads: CASSQQMNTEAFF. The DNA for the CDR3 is TGTGCCAGCAGCCAACAGATGAACACTGAAGCTTTCTTT. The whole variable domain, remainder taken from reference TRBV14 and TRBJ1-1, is EAGVTQFPSHSVIEKGQTVTLRCDPISGHDNLYWYRRVMGKEIKFLLHFVKESKQDESGMPNNRFLAERTGGTYSTLKVQPAELEDSGVYFCASSQQMNTEAFFGQGTRLTVV.

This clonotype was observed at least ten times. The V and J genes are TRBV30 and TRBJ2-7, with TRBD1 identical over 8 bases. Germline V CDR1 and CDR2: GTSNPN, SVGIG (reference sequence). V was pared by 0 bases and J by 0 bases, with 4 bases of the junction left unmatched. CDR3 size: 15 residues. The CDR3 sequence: CAWSVGQGASYEQYF. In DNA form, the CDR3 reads TGTGCCTGGAGTGTGGGGCAGGGGGCCTCCTACGAGCAGTACTTC. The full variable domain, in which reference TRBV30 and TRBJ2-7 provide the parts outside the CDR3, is SQTIHQWPATLVQPVGSPLSLECTVEGTSNPNLYWYRQAAGRGLQLLFYSVGIGQISSEVPQNLSASRPQDRQFILSSKKLLLSDSGFYLCAWSVGQGASYEQYFGPGTRLTVT.

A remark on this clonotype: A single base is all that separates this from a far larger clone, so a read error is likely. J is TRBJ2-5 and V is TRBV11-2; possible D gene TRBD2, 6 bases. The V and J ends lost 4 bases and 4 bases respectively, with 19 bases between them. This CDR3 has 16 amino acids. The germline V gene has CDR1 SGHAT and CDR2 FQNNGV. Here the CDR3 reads CASSSEDWGGRETQYF. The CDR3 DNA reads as TGTGCCAGCAGCTCGGAAGACTGGGGAGGCCGAGAGACCCAGTACTTC.

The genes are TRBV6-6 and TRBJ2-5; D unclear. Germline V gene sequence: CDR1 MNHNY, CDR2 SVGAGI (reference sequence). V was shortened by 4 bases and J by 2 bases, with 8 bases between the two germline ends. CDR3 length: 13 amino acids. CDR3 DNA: TGTGCCAGCAGTTTTAGGGTACAAGAGACCCAGTACTTC. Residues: CASSFRVQETQYF.

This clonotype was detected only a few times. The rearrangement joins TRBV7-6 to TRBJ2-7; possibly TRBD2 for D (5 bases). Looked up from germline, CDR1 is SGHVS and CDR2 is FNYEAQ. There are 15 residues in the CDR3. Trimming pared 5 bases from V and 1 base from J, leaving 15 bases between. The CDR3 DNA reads TGTGCCAGCAGCAACCCCCGGAGAGGGTCCTACGAGCAGTACTTC. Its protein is CASSNPRRGSYEQYF.